This TCR beta chain was captured by sequencing in a study of cytomegalovirus exposure and HLA in healthy donors. Study-wide results and caveats: Upon later analysis, HLA-associated TCR beta chains proved more clonally expanded than other, equally common chains. TCR sequences were mostly rare, though some public TCRs occurred in many donors.

Primers: 60 Vbeta forward and 13 Jbeta reverse. Methods used by the authors: An analysis performed later counted 75 million to 80 million unique TCR beta chains (roughly 11 million of them shared). Produced via immunoSEQ multiplex PCR; TCRdb's table is partial and in-frame only. V and J calls and clone size are copied from that table; D and trimming were computed from the DNA. Of about 70,000 clones in the sample, 62% were seen once. V trimming: 10 bases; J trimming: 3 bases; junction bases outside the gene matches: 11. CDR1 is LNHDA and CDR2 is SQIVND in the germline V gene (reference sequence). The CDR3 is 14 amino acids. In the case of this clone: Its antigen is unidentified.

The rearrangement joins TRBV19 to TRBJ2-7, with 8 bases fitting TRBD1. The receptor's source is a young man in good health and CMV-seronegative. Sequencing was performed on PBMCs. The CDR3 sequence: CATTDRDRIYEQYF. Here the CDR3 DNA reads TGTGCCACCACGGACCGGGACAGGATCTACGAGCAGTACTTC.